Below are 29 T cell receptor beta chains sequenced from a single sample in a study of T cells in Graves' hyperthyroidism and ophthalmopathy. RNA transcripts served as the template for amplifying TCR beta CDR3 regions. An initial round of RT-PCR targeting the TCR CDR3 relied on the HTBI primer set. TCRdb used MiXCR to reprocess the multiplex PCR reads, holding one entry per CDR3 protein. The sample contains hundreds of thousands of distinct CDR3 sequences, around a third of which appear only once. Sample: blood. The receptor source for this set is a woman between 40 and 55 years old with Graves' hyperthyroidism.

This rearrangement joins TRBV2 to TRBJ1-1, with TRBD1 matching 11 bases. Trimming at V came to 5 bases and at J to 5 bases, leaving 7 bases not matched to a gene. The CDR3 contains 15 residues. CDR1 is SNHLY, CDR2 FYNNEI, per germline. CDR3 in amino acids: CASSYLGQGATEAFF. CDR3 DNA: TGTGCCAGCAGTTACCTCGGACAGGGGGCAACTGAAGCTTTCTTT.

A word on this clonotype: Sequence at one end of the junction differs from germline and may be a read error. V usage is TRBV2 and J usage is TRBJ1-5; tentatively, D is TRBD1 (5 bases). The V gene's germline CDR1 is SNHLY and CDR2 FYNNEI. CDR3 size: 17 residues. The CDR3 region has the DNA TGTGCCAGTAGTGCCGGGGCCAACGGAGCTAGCAATCAGCCCCAGCATTTT. As protein: CASSAGANGASNQPQHF.

CDR3 loop: CASSLEAGDIYGYTF. CDR3 nucleotides: TGTGCCAGCAGCTTAGAGGCCGGGGACATCTATGGCTACACCTTC. The gene calls are TRBV11-2 and TRBJ1-2; D might be TRBD1 (6 bases). The CDR3 is 15 amino acids. Germline V lookup: CDR1 SGHAT, CDR2 FQNNGV. Trimming took 0 bases from V and 4 from J, leaving 12 bases between them.

In the case of this clonotype: A much larger clone differs from this one at a single base, so this may be a read error. The chain employs TRBV9 and TRBJ1-2; D not certain. Germline loops: CDR1 SGDLS, CDR2 YYNGEE. CDR3 length: 14 amino acids. CDR3 in amino acids: CASGVLVRGNGYTF. DNA for the CDR3: TGTGCCAGCGGCGTTCTGGTACGGGGTAATGGCTACACCTTC.

In its sample, this clonotype was seen many times. J is TRBJ1-3 and V is TRBV7-8; the D is unclear. CDR1 and CDR2 (germline): SGHVS, FQNEAQ. V gave up 2 bases and J gave up 8 bases, with 7 bases separating them. This CDR3 spans 12 amino acids. CDR3 region: CASSLLGDTIYF. DNA for the CDR3: TGTGCCAGCAGCTTATTGGGTGACACCATATATTTT.

Concerning this clonotype: One junction end does not reproduce the germline sequence, and a read error may be involved. The chain uses TRBV6-5 and TRBJ1-5, with D possibly TRBD1 on 5 matching bases. This CDR3 region has 18 residues. Germline CDR1 is MNHEY and CDR2 is SVGAGI. The CDR3 loop reads CACSPTRGGIVGNQPQHF. The CDR3 DNA sequence: TGTGCCTGCAGTCCCACCCGGGGGGGAATCGTCGGCAATCAGCCCCAGCATTTT.

The rearrangement uses TRBV12-3 or TRBV12-4 and TRBJ1-4; no clear D. The V end was cut by 5 bases, the J end by 0 bases, with 10 bases between. This CDR3 region has 15 residues. DNA of the CDR3: TGTGCCAGCAGTAAAAAACATACAACTAATGAAAAACTGTTTTTT. Translation gives CASSKKHTTNEKLFF.

With respect to this clonotype: Just one base apart from a much larger clone, this may be a read error. The rearrangement joins TRBV24-1 to TRBJ2-5; 9 bases match TRBD1. Per germline, CDR1 KGHDR and CDR2 SFDVKD. The CDR3 consists of 17 residues. V was pared by 3 bases and J by 7 bases, with 14 bases of the junction left unmatched. The chain's CDR3 is CATSDPSRGQGLGTQYF. CDR3 in DNA: TGTGCCACCAGTGATCCTTCACGGGGACAGGGCTTGGGGACCCAGTACTTC.

This clonotype occurred a few times. The V gene is TRBV4-1, the J gene TRBJ1-1; possibly TRBD1 for D (5 bases). Germline lookup yields CDR1 MGHRA and CDR2 YSYEKL. This CDR3 spans 15 amino acids. V was trimmed by 4 bases and J by 1 base, leaving 13 bases between them. CDR3 in DNA: TGCGCCAGCAGCCGGGACGGCTTCGCGAACACTGAAGCTTTCTTT. Translating it yields CASSRDGFANTEAFF.

In this sample, this clonotype turned up a few times. The V gene is TRBV19, the J gene TRBJ2-2, with TRBD1 identical over 7 bases. J gave up 1 base and V 9 bases, and 11 bases lay outside the gene matches. Germline V gives CDR1 LNHDA, CDR2 SQIVND (reference sequence). The CDR3 has 16 amino acids. In nucleotides, the CDR3 is TGTGCCAGCGACTCTTGGGGGACAGAGAACACCGGGGAGCTGTTTTTT. Translated: CASDSWGTENTGELFF.

This clonotype was recorded many times. The V call is TRBV7-9, the J call TRBJ1-2; D might be TRBD1 (6 bases). The CDR3 extends over 16 amino acids. The V gene lost 5 bases and the J gene lost 0 bases, with 16 bases spanning the gap. CDR1 and CDR2 (germline): SEHNR, FQNEAQ (reference sequence). The DNA for the CDR3 is TGTGCCAGCAGCGAGCAGAGGACAGTACCTAACTATGGCTACACCTTC. Protein: CASSEQRTVPNYGYTF.

This chain uses TRBV5-1 with TRBJ2-2; 7 nucleotides align to TRBD1. Trimming took 4 bases from V and 3 from J; bases not matched to a gene: 6. The CDR3 has 15 residues. Germline CDR1 reads SGHRS; CDR2 reads YFSETQ. This CDR3 reads CASSLTGKDTGELFF. The CDR3 DNA reads as TGCGCCAGCAGCCTGACAGGGAAGGACACCGGGGAGCTGTTTTTT.

This clonotype was seen more than once but under ten times. The chain couples TRBV12-3 or TRBV12-4 to TRBJ2-5; TRBD2 might be the D (6 bases). CDR3 length: 15 residues. V was clipped by 1 base and J by 4 bases, with 13 bases between them. CDR3 DNA sequence: TGTGCCAGCAGTTTAGGCGCCGCTAGCGTAGAGACCCAGTACTTC. Its protein is CASSLGAASVETQYF.

A word on this clonotype: This is likely an artifact of a read error, given a far larger clone one base away. The CDR3 here is CAGSEGGNTEAFF. CDR3 DNA sequence: TGTGCCGGCAGTGAAGGGGGGAACACTGAAGCTTTCTTT. The chain links TRBV2 to TRBJ1-1; D perhaps matches TRBD1 (6 bases). The CDR3 is made up of 13 amino acids. Germline CDR1 SNHLY, CDR2 FYNNEI.

The rearrangement joins TRBV6-1 to TRBJ2-7; 10 bases agree with TRBD2. The junction had 15 bases not matched to a gene; V was cut back by 4 bases and J by 3 bases. The CDR3 spans 18 residues. CDR1 MNHNS and CDR2 SASEGT come from the germline V gene. The CDR3 spells CASSVSPGLAPRLYEQYF. As DNA, the CDR3 is TGTGCCAGCAGTGTATCACCGGGACTAGCGCCTAGACTCTACGAGCAGTACTTC.

This clonotype was counted only a few times. The chain couples TRBV7-2 to TRBJ1-3; D perhaps matches TRBD1 (6 bases). The CDR3 is 15 residues long. Germline V lookup: CDR1 SGHTA, CDR2 FQGNSA. Trimming took off 1 base at V and 2 bases at J, with 9 bases between the two ends. The CDR3 DNA follows: TGTGCCAGCAGCTTAGAAGGGGGTACTGGAAACACCATATATTTT. This codes for CASSLEGGTGNTIYF.

This clonotype was counted at least ten times. The CDR3 here is CASSLAGQGGNSPLHF. DNA for the CDR3: TGTGCCAGCAGCTTAGCGGGACAAGGCGGTAATTCACCCCTCCACTTT. The gene calls are TRBV7-2 and TRBJ1-6; D perhaps matches TRBD1 (6 bases). In germline, CDR1 is SGHTA, CDR2 FQGNSA. V dropped 0 bases and J dropped 6 bases, with 12 bases sitting between them. The CDR3 loop spans 16 amino acids. The whole variable domain, remainder taken from reference TRBV7-2 and TRBJ1-6, is GAGVSQSPSNKVTEKGKDVELRCDPISGHTALYWYRQSLGQGLEFLIYFQGNSAPDKSGLPSDRFSAERTGGSVSTLTIQRTQQEDSAVYLCASSLAGQGGNSPLHFGNGTRLTVT.

The chain employs TRBV6-1 and TRBJ1-2; the D is unclear. Germline values: CDR1 MNHNS, CDR2 SASEGT. Deletions cut 6 bases from V and 3 bases from J, with 14 bases between. This CDR3 has 14 amino acids. The CDR3: CASRRYGVHYGYTF. The CDR3, as DNA: TGTGCCAGCAGGAGGTACGGGGTCCACTATGGCTACACCTTC.

This clonotype was picked up a small number of times. The genes are TRBV5-1 and TRBJ2-6; D remains ambiguous. The CDR3 consists of 17 residues. Trimming took off 6 bases at V and 0 bases at J, with 16 bases between the two ends. Germline lookup yields CDR1 SGHRS and CDR2 YFSETQ. The CDR3 loop is CASTLAVSNSGANVLTF. CDR3 DNA: TGCGCCAGCACGTTGGCAGTTAGTAACTCTGGGGCCAACGTCCTGACTTTC.

The chain has TRBV6-6 and TRBJ2-7; 10 bases map to TRBD1. Germline CDR1 reads MNHNY; CDR2 reads SVGAGI (reference sequence). After removal of 6 bases from V and 5 bases from J, the junction contained 19 bases not matched to a gene. The length of the CDR3 is 18 residues. The CDR3 protein is CASSTLAQGDRGLDEQYF. The CDR3 DNA is TGTGCCAGCAGCACCCTCGCACAGGGCGACAGGGGGCTGGACGAGCAGTACTTC.

The rearrangement joins TRBV5-1 to TRBJ2-2, with 11 nucleotides matching TRBD2. The germline V gene has CDR1 SGHRS and CDR2 YFSETQ. This CDR3 is built from 20 residues. Trimming cost V 1 base and J 4 bases; bases outside gene matches: 15. The CDR3 nucleotides are TGCGCCAGCAGCTTGACGGGACTAGCGGATCCGCAGCAAATCACCGGGGAGCTGTTTTTT. Protein product: CASSLTGLADPQQITGELFF.

This clonotype was detected many times. The chain carries TRBV12-3 or TRBV12-4 and TRBJ1-2; D might be TRBD1 (5 bases). The CDR3 covers 13 residues. V gave up 3 bases and J gave up 8 bases, with 13 bases separating them. The CDR3 sequence: CASSFGWGGGYTF. CDR3 sequence (DNA): TGTGCCAGCAGTTTCGGTTGGGGGGGAGGCTACACCTTC.

The chain is built from TRBV20-1 and TRBJ2-2; D gene ambiguous. Looked up from germline, CDR1 is DFQATT and CDR2 is SNEGSKA (reference sequence). CDR3 size: 15 residues. The ends were cut back, 6 bases at V and 3 bases at J, with 17 bases in the middle. CDR3 region: CSAVGRSADTGELFF. The CDR3 DNA sequence: TGCAGTGCCGTAGGACGGTCGGCGGACACCGGGGAGCTGTTTTTT.

At least ten counts were recorded for this clonotype. This sequence joins TRBV7-2 and TRBJ1-6; possibly TRBD1 for D (6 bases). CDR3 size: 15 residues. Germline assignment: CDR1 SGHTA and CDR2 FQGNSA. Trimming shortened V by 0 bases and J by 6 bases, and 9 bases separated the two germline ends. CDR3 sequence (DNA): TGTGCCAGCAGCTTAGCGCCAGGGGCTAATTCACCCCTCCACTTT. This translates into CASSLAPGANSPLHF.

This clonotype was counted between two and nine times. The gene calls are TRBV4-2 and TRBJ1-2; D is undetermined. The germline CDR1 and CDR2 sequences are LGHNA and YNFKEQ. V was trimmed by 0 bases and J by 0 bases, leaving 11 bases between them. This CDR3 spans 16 amino acids. The chain's CDR3 is CASSQDLGTSNYGYTF. The CDR3 DNA is TGTGCCAGCAGCCAAGATCTGGGAACCTCTAACTATGGCTACACCTTC.

This rearrangement joins TRBV7-2 to TRBJ1-2; D unresolved. Trimming shortened V by 8 bases and J by 4 bases, and 17 bases separated the two germline ends. The CDR3 has 14 amino acids. Germline CDR1 SGHTA, CDR2 FQGNSA. CDR3 sequence (DNA): TGTGCCAGCTCACCACCCCAGAATATCTATGGCTACACCTTC. Protein sequence: CASSPPQNIYGYTF. The full variable domain, rest sourced from reference TRBV7-2 and TRBJ1-2, is GAGVSQSPSNKVTEKGKDVELRCDPISGHTALYWYRQSLGQGLEFLIYFQGNSAPDKSGLPSDRFSAERTGGSVSTLTIQRTQQEDSAVYLCASSPPQNIYGYTFGSGTRLTVV.

This clonotype occurred a few times. The chain uses TRBV6-5 and TRBJ1-1, with D possibly TRBD1 on 6 matching bases. CDR3 length: 16 residues. Deletions cut 5 bases from V and 4 bases from J, with 20 bases between. Germline V gene lookup returns CDR1 MNHEY and CDR2 SVGAGI. The CDR3 protein is CASSEDSFSAGTEAFF. The CDR3 DNA follows: TGTGCCAGCAGTGAGGACAGTTTTTCCGCGGGCACTGAAGCTTTCTTT.

This clonotype was counted many times. The rearrangement uses TRBV7-2 and TRBJ1-5, with 7 bases aligning to TRBD1. Germline V gene data show CDR1 as SGHTA and CDR2 as FQGNSA. The CDR3 length is 15 residues. Losses at the gene ends were 5 bases for V and 0 bases for J; bases not matched to a gene: 4. This chain's CDR3 is CASSRGGNSNQPQHF. The CDR3 DNA reads TGTGCCAGCAGCAGAGGGGGCAATAGCAATCAGCCCCAGCATTTT.

This clonotype occurred many times. The J gene is TRBJ1-6, the V gene TRBV20-1, with D tentatively TRBD1 (6 bases). Trimming cost V 6 bases and J 9 bases, with 15 bases left between them. Germline CDR1 reads DFQATT; CDR2 reads SNEGSKA (reference sequence). This CDR3 has 13 amino acids. This chain's CDR3 is CSAPTGAGSPLHF. The CDR3 DNA is TGCAGTGCCCCGACGGGGGCTGGTTCACCCCTCCACTTT.